This T cell receptor (beta chain) was sequenced in a study of cytomegalovirus exposure and HLA in healthy donors. Study results and caveats: The authors considered a cluster of highly shared sequence variants likely to be a sequencing artifact.

As regards this clone: Its antigen is unidentified.

The PCR ran on 60 Vbeta and 13 Jbeta primers. Per the original methods: In a later analysis, of 80 million or so unique beta chains, about 12 million appeared in at least two donors. Measured with immunoSEQ multiplex PCR; TCRdb has only the in-frame clones, and not every one. V and J calls and clone size come straight from that table; D and trimming were deduced from the DNA. The sample totals tens of thousands of clones; its top ten clones hold roughly 4.8%. The TCR sequence derives from a man aged 25-40 years in good health and CMV-seropositive. The sample consisted of PBMCs.

Here the CDR3 DNA reads TGTGCCAGCACCTTTGACAGGAACACTGAAGCTTTCTTT. Protein product: CASTFDRNTEAFF. The rearrangement joins TRBV6-1 to TRBJ1-1; TRBD1 might be the D (5 bases). Trimming removed 7 bases from V and 1 base from J, with 10 bases in between. The CDR3 consists of 13 residues. Germline-derived CDR1 and CDR2 are MNHNS and SASEGT.